This T cell receptor (beta chain) was recorded in a study of vaccination effects on CD4 cells after COVID-19 (dated by TCRdb to between 2021 and 2023). Regarding the research as a whole: Post-vaccine samples across the study were collected a median of 72 days after the second dose, with a range of 14 to 241. SARS-CoV-2 spike-specific CD4+ TCR repertoires were compared before and after mRNA vaccination in COVID-19 convalescent patients and in infection-naive vaccine recipients. Altogether, roughly 10 COVID-19 convalescent patients and several SARS-CoV-2-naive healthy vaccine recipients made up the full study. Cultures from other donors in the study were sequenced using the Oncomine TCR Beta short-read assay on an Illumina iSeq 100. The study at large found these results: Among healthy vaccine recipients, nearly all vaccine-induced clones were SARS-CoV-2 mono-reactive, and just 1 of 255 was cross-reactive with common cold coronaviruses. Limitations of the study were the small number of convalescent patients and the absence of early post-infection timepoints. At late post-vaccination timepoints, both infection-induced and vaccine-induced clones showed marked clonal contraction, consistent with waning T cell responses.

The ViraFEST assay stimulated PBMC with viral peptide pools and then used TCR sequencing to identify antigen-specific CD4+ T cell clonotypes by expansion. After less than eleven days of culture, CD4+ T cells were isolated with the EasySep CD4+ T cell isolation kit. Participants received two doses of either the BNT162b2 or the mRNA-1273 mRNA SARS-CoV-2 vaccine. Negative nucleocapsid antibody results before and after vaccination confirmed that the healthy vaccine recipients had no prior SARS-CoV-2 infection. A few million PBMC per well were cultured with approximately 10 ug/ml peptides in IMDM containing roughly 5% human AB serum, 8.5 to 10 IU/ml IL-2 and gentamicin. Half of the culture medium was replaced with fresh IL-2-containing medium on days 3 and 7. Each peptide stimulation condition was cultured in triplicate wells unless otherwise noted. PBMC were separated from whole blood using Ficoll-Paque Plus gradient centrifugation and were then either cryopreserved at -140C or used fresh. The overlapping peptide pools covered the spike proteins of SARS-CoV-2 as well as those of the common cold coronaviruses HCoV-NL63, HCoV-OC43 and HCoV-229E. The QIAamp micro DNA kit was used to extract genomic DNA from the cultured CD4+ T cells.

Regarding this clone: Its cognate antigen has yet to be identified. Within one base of it there is no much larger clone, and no base qualities were kept.

Sequences LGHNA (CDR1) and YSLEER (CDR2) are obtained from the germline V gene. V was cut back by 0 bases and J by 7 bases, leaving a gap of 16 bases between them. Inclusive of the bounding cysteine and phenylalanine, the CDR3 is 17 residues long. Only CDR3 DNA is held: 51 bases, read in frame from base 1. The library relied on the immunoSEQ multiplex PCR assay. DNA from the cultured, isolated CD4+ T cells was subjected to TCR beta CDR3 sequencing. Per the source publication's procedure: Non-productive TCR sequences were removed and reads were trimmed to the CDR3 region, keeping CDR3s of at least 7 amino acids. Antigen-specific clonotypes were identified with the MANAFEST web app by comparing expansion in peptide wells against reference cultures. To count as positive, a clone had to show expansion at FDR<0.05 compared with the reference and with all other wells, an odds ratio above 5, and a frequency above 0.1% in two replicate wells. A clonotype was defined as cross-reactive if the clonotype was significantly expanded both in SARS-CoV-2 spike wells and in at least one common cold coronavirus spike condition. Levenshtein distance calculated with the stringdist R package was used to assess CDR3 similarity, and unrooted trees were constructed with ape in R 3.6.1. This is the immuneACCESS table as TCRdb keeps it, with only in-frame sequences that have V and J called. A part of the clones is gone; compared with another copy, unresolved V genes explain less than half, and the rest is unexplained. V, J and clone size were drawn from that table, and D and trimming were deduced from the DNA. This sample is represented by tens of thousands of clones; approximately 78% of them were singletons. The ten largest clones represent 1.5% to 2.5% of the sample.

Source: CD4+ T cells from PBMCs cultured with HCoV-OC43 spike peptides, taken after COVID-19 vaccination. Taken with the paper, the label for cell subset or site translates to: HCoV-OC43 spike overlapping peptide pool stimulation. This chain joins TRBV4-3 to TRBJ1-6; 6 matching bases give a weak D call of TRBD1. This receptor was identified in a human donor who received a COVID-19 vaccine. The CDR3 is CASSQDMAGARNSPLHF. The nucleotide sequence reads as follows: TGCGCCAGCAGCCAAGATATGGCGGGGGCGAGAAATTCACCCCTCCACTTT.